This T cell receptor (beta chain) was observed in a study of blood T cell repertoires in COVID-19. Some clones are missing from TCRdb's copy, which holds only in-frame ones; the method was immunoSEQ multiplex PCR. The repertoire has approximately 110,000 clones, roughly 85% of them found once; the top ten carry roughly 1.4%. The CDR3 totals 13 residues. V lost 3 bases and J lost 6; bases outside the gene matches: 1. Germline V CDR1 and CDR2: LGHDT, YNNKEL (reference sequence). This clone was detected once. The rearrangement uses TRBV3-1 (or the pseudogene TRBV3-2) and TRBJ2-4, with TRBD2 identical over 8 bases. The specimen sequenced was peripheral blood. The clonotype was recovered from a man aged 35-49 years with acute or convalescent COVID-19. CDR3 sequence reads: CASSHRGGNIQYF. The CDR3 DNA follows: TGTGCCAGCAGCCACCGGGGGGGAAACATTCAGTACTTC.